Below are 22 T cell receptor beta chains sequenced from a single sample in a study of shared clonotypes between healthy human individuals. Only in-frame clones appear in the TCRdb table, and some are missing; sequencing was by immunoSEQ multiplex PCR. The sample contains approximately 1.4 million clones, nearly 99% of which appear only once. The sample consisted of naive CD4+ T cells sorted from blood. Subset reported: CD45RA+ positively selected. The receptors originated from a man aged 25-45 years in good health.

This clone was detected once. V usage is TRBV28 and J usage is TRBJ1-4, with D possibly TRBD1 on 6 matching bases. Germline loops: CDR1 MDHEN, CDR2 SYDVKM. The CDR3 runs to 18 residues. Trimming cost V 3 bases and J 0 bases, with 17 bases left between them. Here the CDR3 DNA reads TGTGCCAGCAGTTTTACAGCAGGGGAGGTTGCAACTAATGAAAAACTGTTTTTT. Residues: CASSFTAGEVATNEKLFF.

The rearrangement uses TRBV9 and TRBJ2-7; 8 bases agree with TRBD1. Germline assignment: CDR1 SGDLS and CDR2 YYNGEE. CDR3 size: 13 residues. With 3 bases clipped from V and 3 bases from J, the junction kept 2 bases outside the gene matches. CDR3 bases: TGTGCCAGCAGCGCACAGGGGGACTACGAGCAGTACTTC. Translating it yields CASSAQGDYEQYF.

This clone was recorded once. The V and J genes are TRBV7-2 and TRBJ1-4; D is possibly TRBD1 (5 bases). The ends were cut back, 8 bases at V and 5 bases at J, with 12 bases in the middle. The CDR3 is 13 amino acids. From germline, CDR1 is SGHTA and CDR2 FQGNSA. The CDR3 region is CASGRVRNEKLFF. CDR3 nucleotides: TGTGCCAGCGGCAGGGTACGCAATGAAAAACTGTTTTTT.

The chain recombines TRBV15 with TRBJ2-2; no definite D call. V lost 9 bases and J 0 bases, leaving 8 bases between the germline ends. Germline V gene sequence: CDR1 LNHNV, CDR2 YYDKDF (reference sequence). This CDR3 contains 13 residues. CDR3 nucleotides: TGTGCCACGGGTAGTTCGAACACCGGGGAGCTGTTTTTT. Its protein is CATGSSNTGELFF.

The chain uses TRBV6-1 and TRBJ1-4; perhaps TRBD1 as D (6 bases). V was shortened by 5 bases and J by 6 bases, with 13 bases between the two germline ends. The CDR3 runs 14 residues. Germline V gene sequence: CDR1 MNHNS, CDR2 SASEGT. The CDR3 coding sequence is TGTGCCAGCAGTTCCGGGACATTTGATGAAAAACTGTTTTTT. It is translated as CASSSGTFDEKLFF.

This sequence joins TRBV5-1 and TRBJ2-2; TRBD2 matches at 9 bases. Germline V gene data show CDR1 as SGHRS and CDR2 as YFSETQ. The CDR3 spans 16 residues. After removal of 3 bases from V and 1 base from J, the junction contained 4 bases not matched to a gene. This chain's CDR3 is CASSWKTSGNTGELFF. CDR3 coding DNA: TGCGCCAGCAGCTGGAAGACTAGCGGGAACACCGGGGAGCTGTTTTTT.

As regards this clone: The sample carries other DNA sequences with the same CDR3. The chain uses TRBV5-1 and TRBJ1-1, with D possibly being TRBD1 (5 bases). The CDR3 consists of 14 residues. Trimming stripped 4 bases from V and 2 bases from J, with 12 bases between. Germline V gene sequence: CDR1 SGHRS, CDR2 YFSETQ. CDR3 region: CASSLGATNTEAFF. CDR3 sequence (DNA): TGCGCCAGCAGCCTAGGGGCGACCAACACTGAAGCTTTCTTT.

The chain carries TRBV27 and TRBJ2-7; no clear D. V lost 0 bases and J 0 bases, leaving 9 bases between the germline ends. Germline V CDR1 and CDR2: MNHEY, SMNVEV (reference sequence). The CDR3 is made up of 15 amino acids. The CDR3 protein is CASSLSGQVSYEQYF. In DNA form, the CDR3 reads TGTGCCAGCAGTTTATCTGGGCAGGTCTCCTACGAGCAGTACTTC.

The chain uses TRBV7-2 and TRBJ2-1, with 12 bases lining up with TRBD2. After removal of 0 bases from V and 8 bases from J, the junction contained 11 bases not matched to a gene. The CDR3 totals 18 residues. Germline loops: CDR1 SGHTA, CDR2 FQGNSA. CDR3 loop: CASSLATSGRWVLDEQFF. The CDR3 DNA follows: TGTGCCAGCAGCTTAGCCACTAGCGGGAGGTGGGTTTTGGATGAGCAGTTCTTC.

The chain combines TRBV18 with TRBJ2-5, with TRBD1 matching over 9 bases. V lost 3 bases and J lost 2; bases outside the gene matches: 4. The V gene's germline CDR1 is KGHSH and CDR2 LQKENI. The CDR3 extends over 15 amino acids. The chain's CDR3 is CASSPYGTGQETQYF. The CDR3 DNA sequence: TGTGCCAGCTCACCCTACGGGACAGGGCAAGAGACCCAGTACTTC.

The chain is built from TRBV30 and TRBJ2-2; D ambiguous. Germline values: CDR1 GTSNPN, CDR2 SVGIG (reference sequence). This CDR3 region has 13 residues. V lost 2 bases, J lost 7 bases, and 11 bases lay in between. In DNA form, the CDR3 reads TGTGCCTGGAGTATGATCGAGATCGGGGAGCTGTTTTTT. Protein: CAWSMIEIGELFF.

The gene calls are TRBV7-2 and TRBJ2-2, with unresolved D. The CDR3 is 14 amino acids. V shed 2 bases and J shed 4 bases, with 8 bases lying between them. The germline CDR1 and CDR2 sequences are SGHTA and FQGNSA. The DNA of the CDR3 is TGTGCCAGCAGCTTACTCCGGGTCACCGGGGAGCTGTTTTTT. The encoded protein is CASSLLRVTGELFF.

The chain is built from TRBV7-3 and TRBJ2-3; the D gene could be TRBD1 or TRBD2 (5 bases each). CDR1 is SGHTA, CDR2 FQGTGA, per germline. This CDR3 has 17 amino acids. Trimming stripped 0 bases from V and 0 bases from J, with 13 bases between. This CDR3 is CASSLTGPGSSTDTQYF. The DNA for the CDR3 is TGTGCCAGCAGCTTAACGGGGCCGGGGAGTAGCACAGATACGCAGTATTTT.

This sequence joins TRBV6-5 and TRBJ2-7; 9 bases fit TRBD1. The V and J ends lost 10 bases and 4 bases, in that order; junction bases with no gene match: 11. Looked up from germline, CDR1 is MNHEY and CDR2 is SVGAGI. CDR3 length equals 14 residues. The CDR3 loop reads CATTLPGTGYEQYF. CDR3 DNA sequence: TGTGCCACCACCTTGCCCGGGACAGGGTACGAGCAGTACTTC.

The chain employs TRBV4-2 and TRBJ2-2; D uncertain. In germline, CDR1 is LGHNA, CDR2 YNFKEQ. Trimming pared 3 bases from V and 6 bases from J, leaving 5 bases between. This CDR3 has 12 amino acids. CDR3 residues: CASSHSAGELFF. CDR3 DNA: TGTGCCAGCAGCCATTCTGCCGGGGAGCTGTTTTTT.

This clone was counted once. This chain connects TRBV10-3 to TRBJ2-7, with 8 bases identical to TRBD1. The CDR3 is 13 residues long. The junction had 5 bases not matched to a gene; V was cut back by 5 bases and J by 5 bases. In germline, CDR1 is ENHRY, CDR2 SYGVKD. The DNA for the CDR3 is TGTGCCATCAGTACGGCAGGGGGCGACGAGCAGTACTTC. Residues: CAISTAGGDEQYF.

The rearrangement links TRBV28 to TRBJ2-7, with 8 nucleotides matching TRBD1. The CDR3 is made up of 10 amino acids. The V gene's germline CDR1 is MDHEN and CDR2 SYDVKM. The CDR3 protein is CGTGMYEQYF. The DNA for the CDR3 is TGTGGGACAGGGATGTACGAGCAGTACTTC.

This CDR3 reads CASSQDFVGGAAETQYF. The DNA of the CDR3 is TGCGCCAGCAGCCAAGATTTCGTAGGGGGGGCAGCCGAGACCCAGTACTTC. The chain carries TRBV4-1 and TRBJ2-5, with D possibly TRBD2 on 7 matching bases. V was trimmed by 0 bases and J by 5 bases, leaving 19 bases between them. This CDR3 region has 17 residues. CDR1 is MGHRA, CDR2 YSYEKL, per germline.

The CDR3 DNA follows: TGTGCCAGCAGTCGCAGGGTGGGGACGGCGTCCCTCCACTTT. Amino acid sequence: CASSRRVGTASLHF. V usage is TRBV27 and J usage is TRBJ1-6, with a possible D match to TRBD1 (5 bases). CDR1 and CDR2 (germline): MNHEY, SMNVEV (reference sequence). V lost 5 bases to trimming and J lost 14 bases, with 19 bases between them. The CDR3 covers 14 residues.

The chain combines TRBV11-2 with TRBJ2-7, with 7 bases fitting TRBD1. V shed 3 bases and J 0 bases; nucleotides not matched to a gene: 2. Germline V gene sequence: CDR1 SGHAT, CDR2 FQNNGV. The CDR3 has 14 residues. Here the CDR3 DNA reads TGTGCCAGCAGCTTCGCAGGGGGCTCCTACGAGCAGTACTTC. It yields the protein CASSFAGGSYEQYF.

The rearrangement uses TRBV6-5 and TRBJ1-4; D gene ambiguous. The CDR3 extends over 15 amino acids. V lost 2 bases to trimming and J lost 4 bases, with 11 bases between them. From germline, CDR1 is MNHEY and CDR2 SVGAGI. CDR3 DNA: TGTGCCAGCAGTTACCTCGGATCGGGTAATGAAAAACTGTTTTTT. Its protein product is CASSYLGSGNEKLFF.

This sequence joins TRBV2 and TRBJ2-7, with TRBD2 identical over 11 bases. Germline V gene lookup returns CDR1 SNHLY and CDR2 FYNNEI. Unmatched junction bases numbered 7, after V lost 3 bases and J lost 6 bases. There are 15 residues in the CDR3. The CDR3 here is CASSEGLAVSGEQYF. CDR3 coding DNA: TGTGCCAGCAGTGAGGGACTAGCGGTTTCGGGCGAGCAGTACTTC.